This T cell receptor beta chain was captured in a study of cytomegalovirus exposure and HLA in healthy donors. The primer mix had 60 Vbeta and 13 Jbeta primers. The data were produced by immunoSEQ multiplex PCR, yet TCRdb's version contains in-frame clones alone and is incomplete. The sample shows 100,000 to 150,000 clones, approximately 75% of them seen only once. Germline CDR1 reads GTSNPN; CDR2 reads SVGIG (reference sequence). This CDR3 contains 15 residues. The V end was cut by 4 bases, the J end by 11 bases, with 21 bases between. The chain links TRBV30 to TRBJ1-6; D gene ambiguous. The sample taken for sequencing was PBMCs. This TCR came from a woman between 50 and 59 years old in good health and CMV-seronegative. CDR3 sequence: CAWTALPNSGTPLHF. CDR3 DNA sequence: TGTGCCTGGACTGCCCTCCCAAATTCGGGGACACCCCTCCACTTT.